The 10 T cell receptor beta chains given below trace back to one sample, sequenced in a study of blood T cells in healthy people across ages. A second PCR of about 6 to 12 cycles used a sample-barcoded 5' primer and a J-beta primer mix. MiXCR, run by TCRdb on the 5' RACE reads, gives a single entry per CDR3 protein. The sample includes about 640,000 distinct CDR3 sequences, around three fifths seen only once; the top ten take over 30%. The sample taken for sequencing was blood. These receptors were collected from a man in his sixties in good health.

The CDR3 here is CASSSTGSETQYF. The CDR3 DNA reads as TGCGCCAGCAGCTCGACAGGGTCCGAGACCCAGTACTTC. The V gene is TRBV5-1, the J gene TRBJ2-7, with TRBD1 matching over 7 bases. The J call is in doubt because the DNA end fits TRBJ2-5 better. The CDR3 loop spans 13 amino acids. Germline V gives CDR1 SGHRS, CDR2 YFSETQ.

This rearrangement joins TRBV9 to TRBJ2-5; tentatively, D is TRBD1 or TRBD2 (5 bases each). The end of the DNA is better explained by TRBJ2-7, so the J call may be wrong. Germline CDR1 SGDLS, CDR2 YYNGEE. The CDR3 runs to 13 residues. The CDR3 loop is CASSVRESYEQYF. The CDR3 DNA follows: TGTGCCAGCAGCGTCAGGGAGTCCTACGAGCAGTACTTC.

This CDR3 reads CASRGTSGDKTQYF. The CDR3 DNA reads TGTGCCAGCAGGGGGACTAGCGGGGACAAGACCCAGTACTTC. This chain joins TRBV12-3 or TRBV12-4 and TRBJ2-5; TRBD2 matches at 13 bases. This CDR3 spans 14 amino acids. Unmatched junction bases numbered 4, after V lost 6 bases and J lost 6 bases.

V usage is TRBV20-1 and J usage is TRBJ2-3, with TRBD2 matching 12 bases. Germline CDR1 and CDR2: DFQATT and SNEGSKA (reference sequence). V gave up 1 base and J gave up 6 bases; unmatched junction bases: 8. This CDR3 has 16 amino acids. The CDR3 nucleotides are TGCAGTGCTAGAGGCTCACTAGCGGGGGGCGGGGATACGCAGTATTTT. Amino acids: CSARGSLAGGGDTQYF.

The rearrangement links TRBV24-1 to TRBJ2-5; perhaps TRBD1 as D (6 bases). The CDR3 extends over 15 amino acids. V was clipped by 5 bases and J by 5 bases, with 17 bases between them. Germline V gene sequence: CDR1 KGHDR, CDR2 SFDVKD. CDR3 coding DNA: TGTGCCACCAGTGTAGAACAGGGCGGCCGGGAGACCCAGTACTTC. Protein sequence: CATSVEQGGRETQYF.

The rearrangement links TRBV6-1 to TRBJ2-1; TRBD2 is a possible D gene (6 bases). V lost 6 bases and J lost 4, with 16 bases in between. The CDR3 sequence is 15 residues long. Germline loops: CDR1 MNHNS, CDR2 SASEGT. As DNA, the CDR3 is TGTGCCAGCAGCCGGGGGACCACGGGTTACAATGAGCAGTTCTTC. This translates into CASSRGTTGYNEQFF.

V and J are TRBV12-3 or TRBV12-4 and TRBJ2-3; tentative D call: TRBD2 (5 bases). Trimming stripped 5 bases from V and 4 bases from J, with 10 bases between. The CDR3 spans 13 residues. The CDR3 loop reads CASSISEADTQYF. The CDR3 DNA sequence: TGTGCCAGCAGTATTAGCGAGGCAGATACGCAGTATTTT.

This sequence joins TRBV3-1 and TRBJ1-1; D unclear. Germline loops: CDR1 LGHDT, CDR2 YNNKEL (reference sequence). V was clipped by 2 bases and J by 0 bases, with 10 bases between them. The CDR3 contains 15 residues. In nucleotides, the CDR3 is TGTGCCAGCAGCCAATCCCCCACCATGAACACTGAAGCTTTCTTT. Its translation: CASSQSPTMNTEAFF.

This rearrangement joins TRBV4-2 to TRBJ1-2; no firm D call. This CDR3 is 15 amino acids long. V was shortened by 2 bases and J by 2 bases, with 12 bases between the two germline ends. CDR1 LGHNA and CDR2 YNFKEQ come from the germline V gene. DNA for the CDR3: TGTGCCAGCAGCCAAATTGGCTCACGGAACTATGGCTACACCTTC. Its protein is CASSQIGSRNYGYTF.

V and J are TRBV12-3 or TRBV12-4 and TRBJ2-3; perhaps TRBD2 as D (6 bases). The length of the CDR3 is 11 residues. Trimming took off 3 bases at V and 10 bases at J, with 8 bases between the two ends. CDR3 coding DNA: TGTGCCAGCAGTTTCGGCGGGGCGCAGTATTTT. It encodes CASSFGGAQYF.